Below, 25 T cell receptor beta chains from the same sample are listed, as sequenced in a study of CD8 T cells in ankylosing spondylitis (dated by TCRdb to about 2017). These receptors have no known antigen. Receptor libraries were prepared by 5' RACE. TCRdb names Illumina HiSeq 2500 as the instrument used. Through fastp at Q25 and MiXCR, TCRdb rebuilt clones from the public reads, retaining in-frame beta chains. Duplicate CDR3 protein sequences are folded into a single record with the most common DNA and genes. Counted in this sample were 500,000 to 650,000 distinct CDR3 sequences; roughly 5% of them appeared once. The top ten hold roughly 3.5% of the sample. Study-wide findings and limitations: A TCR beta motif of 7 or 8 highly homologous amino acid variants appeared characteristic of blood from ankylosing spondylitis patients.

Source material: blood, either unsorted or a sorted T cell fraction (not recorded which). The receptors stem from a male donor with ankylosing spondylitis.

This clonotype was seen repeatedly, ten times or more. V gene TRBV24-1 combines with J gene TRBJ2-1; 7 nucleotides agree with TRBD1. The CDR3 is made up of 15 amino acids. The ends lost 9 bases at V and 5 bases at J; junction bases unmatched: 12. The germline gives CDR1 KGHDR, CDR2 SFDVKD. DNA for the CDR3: TGTGCCACCTCATCCCACGGACAGGCGAACAATGAGCAGTTCTTC. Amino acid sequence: CATSSHGQANNEQFF.

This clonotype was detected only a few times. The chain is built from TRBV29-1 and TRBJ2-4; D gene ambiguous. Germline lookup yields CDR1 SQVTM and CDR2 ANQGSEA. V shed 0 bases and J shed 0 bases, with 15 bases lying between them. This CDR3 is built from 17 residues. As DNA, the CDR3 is TGCAGCGTTGAAGATCAATCCTACCTTTTAGCCAAAAACATTCAGTACTTC. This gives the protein CSVEDQSYLLAKNIQYF.

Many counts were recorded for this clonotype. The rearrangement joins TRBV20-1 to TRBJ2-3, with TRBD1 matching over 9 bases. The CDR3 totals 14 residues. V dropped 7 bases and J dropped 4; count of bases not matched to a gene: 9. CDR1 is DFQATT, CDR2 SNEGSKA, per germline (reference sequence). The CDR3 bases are TGCAGTGTACCGACAGGGGGTTTCGCAGATACGCAGTATTTT. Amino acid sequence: CSVPTGGFADTQYF.

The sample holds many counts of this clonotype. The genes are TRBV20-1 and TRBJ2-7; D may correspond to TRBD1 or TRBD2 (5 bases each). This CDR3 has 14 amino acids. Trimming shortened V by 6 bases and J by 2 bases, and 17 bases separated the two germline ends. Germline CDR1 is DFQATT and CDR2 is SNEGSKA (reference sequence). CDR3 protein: CSATPGTYTYEQYF. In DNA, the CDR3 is TGCAGTGCCACACCCGGGACGTATACCTACGAGCAGTACTTC.

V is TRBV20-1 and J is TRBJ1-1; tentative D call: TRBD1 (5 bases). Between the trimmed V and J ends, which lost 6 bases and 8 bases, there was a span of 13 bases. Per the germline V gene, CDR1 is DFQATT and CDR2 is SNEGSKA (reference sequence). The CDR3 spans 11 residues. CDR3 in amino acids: CSARQLYEAFF. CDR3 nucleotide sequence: TGCAGTGCCCGACAGTTGTACGAAGCTTTCTTT.

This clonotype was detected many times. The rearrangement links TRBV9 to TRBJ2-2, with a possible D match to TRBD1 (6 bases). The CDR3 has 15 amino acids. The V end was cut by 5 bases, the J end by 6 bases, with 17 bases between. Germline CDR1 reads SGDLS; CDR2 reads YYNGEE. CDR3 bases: TGTGCCAGCAGGGGGGACACAGGTTTTTCCGGGGAGCTGTTTTTT. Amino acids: CASRGDTGFSGELFF.

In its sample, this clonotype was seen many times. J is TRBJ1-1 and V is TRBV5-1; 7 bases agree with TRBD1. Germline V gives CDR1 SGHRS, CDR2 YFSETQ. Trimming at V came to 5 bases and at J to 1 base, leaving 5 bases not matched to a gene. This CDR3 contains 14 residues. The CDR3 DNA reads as TGCGCCAGCAGGCCCCGGACAGGGAACACTGAAGCTTTCTTT. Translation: CASRPRTGNTEAFF.

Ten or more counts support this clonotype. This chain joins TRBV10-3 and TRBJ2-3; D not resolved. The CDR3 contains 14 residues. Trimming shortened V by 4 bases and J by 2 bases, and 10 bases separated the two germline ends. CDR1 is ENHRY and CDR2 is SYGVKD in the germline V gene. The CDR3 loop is CAISAAAATDTQYF. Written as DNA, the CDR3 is TGTGCCATCAGTGCGGCAGCCGCCACAGATACGCAGTATTTT.

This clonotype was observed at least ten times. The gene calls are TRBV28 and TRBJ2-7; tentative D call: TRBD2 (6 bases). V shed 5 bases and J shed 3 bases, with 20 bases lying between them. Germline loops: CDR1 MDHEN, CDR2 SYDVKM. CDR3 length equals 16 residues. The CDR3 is CASSAEGRDPLYEQYF. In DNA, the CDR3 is TGTGCCAGCAGTGCCGAGGGGCGGGACCCGCTCTACGAGCAGTACTTC.

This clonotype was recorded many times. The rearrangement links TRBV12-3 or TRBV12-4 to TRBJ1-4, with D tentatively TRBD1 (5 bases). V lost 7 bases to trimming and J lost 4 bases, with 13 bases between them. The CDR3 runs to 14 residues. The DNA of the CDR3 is TGTGCCAGCACCCTCAGAGGGGTTAATGAAAAACTGTTTTTT. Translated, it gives CASTLRGVNEKLFF.

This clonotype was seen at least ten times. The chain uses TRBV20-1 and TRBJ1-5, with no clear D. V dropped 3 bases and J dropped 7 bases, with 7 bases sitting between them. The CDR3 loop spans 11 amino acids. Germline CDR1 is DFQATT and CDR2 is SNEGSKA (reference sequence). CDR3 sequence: CSASPQQPQHF. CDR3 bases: TGCAGTGCTAGCCCACAACAGCCCCAGCATTTT.

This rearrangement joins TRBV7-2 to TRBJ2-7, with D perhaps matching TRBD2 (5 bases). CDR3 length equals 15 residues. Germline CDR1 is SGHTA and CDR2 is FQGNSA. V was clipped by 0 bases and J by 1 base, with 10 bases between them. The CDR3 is CASSLAPRGSYEQYF. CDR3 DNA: TGTGCCAGCAGCTTAGCCCCTCGGGGTTCCTACGAGCAGTACTTC.

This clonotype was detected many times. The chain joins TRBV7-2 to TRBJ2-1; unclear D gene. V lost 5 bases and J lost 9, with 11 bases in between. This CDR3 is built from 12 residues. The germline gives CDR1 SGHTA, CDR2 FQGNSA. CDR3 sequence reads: CASSRTTGEQFF. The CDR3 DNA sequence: TGTGCCAGCAGCCGCACTACGGGTGAGCAGTTCTTC.

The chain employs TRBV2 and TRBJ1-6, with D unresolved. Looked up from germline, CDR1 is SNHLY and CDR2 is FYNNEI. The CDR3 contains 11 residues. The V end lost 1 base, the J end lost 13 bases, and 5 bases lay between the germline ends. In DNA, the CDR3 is TGTGCCAGCAGTGAAGGGGTTCCCCTCCACTTT. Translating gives CASSEGVPLHF.

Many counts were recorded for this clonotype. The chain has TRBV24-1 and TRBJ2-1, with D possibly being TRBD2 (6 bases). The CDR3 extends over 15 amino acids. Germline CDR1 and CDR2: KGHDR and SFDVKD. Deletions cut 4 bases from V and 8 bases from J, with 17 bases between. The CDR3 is CATSDSGLVTDEQFF. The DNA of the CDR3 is TGTGCCACCAGTGACTCGGGACTCGTTACGGATGAGCAGTTCTTC.

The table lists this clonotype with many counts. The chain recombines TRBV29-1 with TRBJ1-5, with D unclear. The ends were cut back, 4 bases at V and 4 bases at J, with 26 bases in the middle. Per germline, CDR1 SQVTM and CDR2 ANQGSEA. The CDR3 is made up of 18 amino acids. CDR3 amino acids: CSVVLVEIGGGFNQPQHF. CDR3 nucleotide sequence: TGCAGCGTTGTCTTAGTTGAAATTGGCGGAGGGTTTAATCAGCCCCAGCATTTT.

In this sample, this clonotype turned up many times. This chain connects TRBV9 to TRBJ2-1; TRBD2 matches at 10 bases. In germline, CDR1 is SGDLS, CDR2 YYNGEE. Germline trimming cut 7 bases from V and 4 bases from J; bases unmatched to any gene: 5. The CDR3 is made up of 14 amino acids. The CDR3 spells CASAPAGGYNEQFF. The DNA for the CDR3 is TGTGCCAGCGCCCCAGCGGGAGGGTACAATGAGCAGTTCTTC.

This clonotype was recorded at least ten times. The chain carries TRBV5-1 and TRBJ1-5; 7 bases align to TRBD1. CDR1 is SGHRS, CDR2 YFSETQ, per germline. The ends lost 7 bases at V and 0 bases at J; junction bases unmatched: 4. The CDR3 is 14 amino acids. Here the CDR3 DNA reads TGCGCCAGCCGACAGGGAGATAGCAATCAGCCCCAGCATTTT. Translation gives CASRQGDSNQPQHF.

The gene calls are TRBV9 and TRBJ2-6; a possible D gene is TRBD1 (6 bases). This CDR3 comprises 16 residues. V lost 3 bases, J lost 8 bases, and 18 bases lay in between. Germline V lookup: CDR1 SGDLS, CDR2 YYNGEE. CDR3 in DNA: TGTGCCAGCAGCGGCGCCGGGACACGGCCCACCAACGTCCTGACTTTC. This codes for CASSGAGTRPTNVLTF.

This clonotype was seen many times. In DNA form, the CDR3 reads TGCGCCAGCAGCCAGGGACAGACCCTCTCCTACGAGCAGTACTTC. As protein: CASSQGQTLSYEQYF. This chain connects TRBV5-1 to TRBJ2-7, with 7 bases matching TRBD1. Per the germline V gene, CDR1 is SGHRS and CDR2 is YFSETQ. This CDR3 has 15 amino acids. Germline trimming cut 4 bases from V and 0 bases from J; bases unmatched to any gene: 7.

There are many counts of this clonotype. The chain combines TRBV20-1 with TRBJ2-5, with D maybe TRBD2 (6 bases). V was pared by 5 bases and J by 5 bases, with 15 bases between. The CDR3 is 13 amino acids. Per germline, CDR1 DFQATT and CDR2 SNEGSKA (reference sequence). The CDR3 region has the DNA TGCAGTGCTCGGAGGGACCGGGGGGAGACCCAGTACTTC. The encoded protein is CSARRDRGETQYF.

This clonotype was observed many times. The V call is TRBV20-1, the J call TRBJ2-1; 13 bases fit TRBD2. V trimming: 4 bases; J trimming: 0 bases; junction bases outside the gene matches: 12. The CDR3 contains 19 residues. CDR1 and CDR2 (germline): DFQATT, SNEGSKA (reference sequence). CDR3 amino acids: CSATPGLAGAQSSYNEQFF. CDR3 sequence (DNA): TGCAGTGCTACCCCAGGACTAGCGGGGGCCCAGAGCTCCTACAATGAGCAGTTCTTC.

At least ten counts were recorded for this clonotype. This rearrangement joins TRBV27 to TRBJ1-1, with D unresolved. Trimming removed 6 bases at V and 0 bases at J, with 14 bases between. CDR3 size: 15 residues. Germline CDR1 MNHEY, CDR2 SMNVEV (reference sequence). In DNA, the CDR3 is TGTGCCAGCAGGATATGGCGCGGCTTGAACACTGAAGCTTTCTTT. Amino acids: CASRIWRGLNTEAFF.

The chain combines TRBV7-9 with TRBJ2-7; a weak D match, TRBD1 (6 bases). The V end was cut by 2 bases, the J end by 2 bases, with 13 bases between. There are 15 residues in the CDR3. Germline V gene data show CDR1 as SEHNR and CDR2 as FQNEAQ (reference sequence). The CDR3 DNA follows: TGTGCCAGCAGCTTAACAGGGTCCGCAGCCTACGAGCAGTACTTC. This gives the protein CASSLTGSAAYEQYF.

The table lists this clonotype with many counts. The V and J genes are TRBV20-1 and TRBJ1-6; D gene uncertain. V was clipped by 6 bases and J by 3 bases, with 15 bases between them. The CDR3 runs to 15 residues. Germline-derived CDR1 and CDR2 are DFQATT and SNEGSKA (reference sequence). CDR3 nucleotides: TGCAGTGCGAGAACTAACAAGGGCTATAATTCACCCCTCCACTTT. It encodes CSARTNKGYNSPLHF.